The clone carrying this T cell receptor (beta chain) was counted many times. Antigen: not known. For sorted libraries, the input was roughly 1 million CD4+ or CD8+ T cells. The data were taken from a study of neurological immune-mediated disorders. Study results and caveats: Private repertoires in all groups were suggested by the finding that expanded clones across subjects shared no CDR3 amino acid sequences. TCR clonal expansion peaked in HTLV-1-associated myelopathy patients and was lowest in multiple sclerosis patients.

Synthesis of cDNA was carried out by template-switch 5'RACE. The reaction used 10-nucleotide random UMIs. One entry per CDR3 protein results from TCRdb running MiXCR on the 5' RACE reads. The sample records about 21,000 distinct CDR3 sequences, 7.5% being singletons. The CDR3 is made up of 15 amino acids. V shed 2 bases, J shed 4 bases, and the junction held 6 bases outside the gene matches. Germline V gives CDR1 SGDLS, CDR2 YYNGEE. The gene calls are TRBV9 and TRBJ1-3, with 7 nucleotides matching TRBD1. Source material: CD8+ T cells from blood. The receptor's source is a woman aged 30 to 39 with HTLV-1-associated myelopathy (HAM/TSP). CDR3 loop: CASSVDRAAGNTIYF. As DNA, the CDR3 is TGTGCCAGCAGCGTTGACAGGGCTGCAGGAAACACCATATATTTT.